This entry is about one T cell receptor beta chain. This clonotype has ten or more counts. It has no known antigen specificity. No base quality values were provided; no much bigger clone lies one nucleotide off. The treatment or condition label of this sample denotes: in vitro stimulation with specific CMV peptide epitopes to enrich CMV-specific T cells. This record comes from a study of T cell repertoires in cytomegalovirus infection (dated by TCRdb to the late 2010s). As for the study more broadly: Recently identified HLA-C-restricted CMV epitopes, whose presentation resists viral immunomodulation, were targeted by peptide stimulations together with well-studied HLA-B-restricted epitopes. The HLA type of each donor mattered for the analysis, because public TCR beta signatures pointed to carriage of CMV infection along with the matching HLA type. The paper as a whole reports these results and caveats: The ex vivo response was dominated by HLA-C-restricted CMV-specific TCR beta clonotypes, and the single most frequent clonotype in two of eight donors was supplied by these HLA-C-restricted clonotypes. Cumulative frequency of public TCR beta family members discriminated carriers of CMV infection plus the relevant HLA type in this cohort and an independent 352-donor cohort.

Trimming at the junction amounts to 6 bases on V and 0 bases on J, and the germline ends lie 15 bases apart. The CDR3 contains 16 residues, cysteine and phenylalanine counted. The read is trimmed to its CDR3 DNA, 48 bases read in frame from base 1. Reads for this sample came from an Illumina HiSeq 1500. TCRdb applied fastp at Q25 and MiXCR to the public reads, then kept only in-frame beta chains. Entries are consolidated by CDR3 protein sequence, retaining the most common genes and DNA. A total of some 920,000 distinct CDR3 sequences appear in this sample, approximately 31% of them only once. 13% of the sample comes from the top ten.

The material was cultured CD8+ T cells from PBMCs, obtained from culture after CMV antigen stimulation. This clonotype was obtained from a human donor in good health (CMV status not recorded). Some clones in this sample may be carry-over from other donors' samples. The rearranged segments are TRBV12-3 or TRBV12-4 and TRBJ1-3, with the D gene uncertain. The CDR3 region: CASSPPADFSGNTIYF. The nucleotide sequence reads as follows: TGTGCCAGCAGCCCCCCCGCAGACTTCTCTGGAAACACCATATATTTT.